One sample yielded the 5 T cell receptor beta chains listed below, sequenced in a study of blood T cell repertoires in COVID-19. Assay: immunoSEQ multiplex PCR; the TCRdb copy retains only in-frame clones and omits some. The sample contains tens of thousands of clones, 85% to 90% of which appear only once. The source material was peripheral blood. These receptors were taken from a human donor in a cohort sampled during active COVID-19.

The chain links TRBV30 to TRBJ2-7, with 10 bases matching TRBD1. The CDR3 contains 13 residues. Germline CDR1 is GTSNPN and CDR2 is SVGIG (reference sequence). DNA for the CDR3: TGTGCATCATCGGGACAGGGGAGTCGGGAGCAGTACGTC. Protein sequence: CASSGQGSREQYV.

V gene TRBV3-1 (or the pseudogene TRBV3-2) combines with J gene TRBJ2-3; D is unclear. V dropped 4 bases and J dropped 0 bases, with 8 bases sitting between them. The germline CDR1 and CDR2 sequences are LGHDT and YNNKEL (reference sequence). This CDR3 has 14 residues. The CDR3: CASSPYPSTDTQYF. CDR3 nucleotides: TGTGCCAGCAGCCCCTATCCTAGCACAGATACGCAGTATTTT.

CDR3 residues: CASSLDRPGAGELFF. The CDR3 bases are TGCGCCAGCAGCTTGGACAGACCGGGAGCCGGGGAGCTGTTTTTT. This chain connects TRBV5-1 to TRBJ2-2, with D perhaps matching TRBD2 (6 bases). The germline V gene has CDR1 SGHRS and CDR2 YFSETQ. V lost 0 bases to trimming and J lost 6 bases, with 12 bases between them. The CDR3 is made up of 15 amino acids.

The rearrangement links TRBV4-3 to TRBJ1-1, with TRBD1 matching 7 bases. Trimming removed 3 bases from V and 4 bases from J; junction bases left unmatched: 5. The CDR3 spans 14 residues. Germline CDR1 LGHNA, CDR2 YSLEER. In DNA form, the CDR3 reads TGCGCCAGCAGCCAGGAACAGGGGTTCACTGAAGCTTTCTTT. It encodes CASSQEQGFTEAFF.

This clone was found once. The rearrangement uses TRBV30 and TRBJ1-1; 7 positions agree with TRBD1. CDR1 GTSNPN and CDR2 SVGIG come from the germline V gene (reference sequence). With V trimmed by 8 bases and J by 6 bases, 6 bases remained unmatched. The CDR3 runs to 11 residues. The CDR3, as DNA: TGTGCCGGAGGGGGCGACGCTGAAGCTTTCTTT. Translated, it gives CAGGGDAEAFF.